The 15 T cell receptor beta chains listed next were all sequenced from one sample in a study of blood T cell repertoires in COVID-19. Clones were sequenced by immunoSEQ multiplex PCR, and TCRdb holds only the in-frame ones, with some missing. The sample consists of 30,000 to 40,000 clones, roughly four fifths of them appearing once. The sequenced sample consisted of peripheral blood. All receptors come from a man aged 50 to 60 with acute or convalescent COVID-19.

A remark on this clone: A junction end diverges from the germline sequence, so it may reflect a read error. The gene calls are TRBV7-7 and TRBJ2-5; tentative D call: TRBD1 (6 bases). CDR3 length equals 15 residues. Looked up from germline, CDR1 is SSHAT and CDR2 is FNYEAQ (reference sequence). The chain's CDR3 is CASSLVAGVQETQYF. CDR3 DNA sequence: TGTGCTAGCAGCTTAGTGGCAGGGGTCCAAGAGACCCAGTACTTC.

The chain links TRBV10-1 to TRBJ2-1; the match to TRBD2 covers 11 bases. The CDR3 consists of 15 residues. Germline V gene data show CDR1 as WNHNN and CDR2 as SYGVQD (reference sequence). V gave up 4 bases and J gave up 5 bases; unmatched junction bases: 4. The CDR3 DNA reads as TGCGCCAGCAGTGGCAGACTAGCGGGGAACAATGAGCAGTTCTTC. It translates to CASSGRLAGNNEQFF.

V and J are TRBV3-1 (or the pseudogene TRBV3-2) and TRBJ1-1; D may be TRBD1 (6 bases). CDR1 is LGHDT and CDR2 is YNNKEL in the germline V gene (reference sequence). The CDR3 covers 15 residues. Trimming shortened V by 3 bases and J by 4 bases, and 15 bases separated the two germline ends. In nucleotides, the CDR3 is TGTGCCAGCAGCCACGCAGGGGTGCGCGGCACTGAAGCTTTCTTT. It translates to CASSHAGVRGTEAFF.

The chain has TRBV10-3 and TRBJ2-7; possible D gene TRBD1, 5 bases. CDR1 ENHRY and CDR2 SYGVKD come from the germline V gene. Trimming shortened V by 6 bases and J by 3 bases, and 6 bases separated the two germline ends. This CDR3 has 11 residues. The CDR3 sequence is CAIRDNYEQYF. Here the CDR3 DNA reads TGTGCCATCAGGGACAACTACGAGCAGTACTTC.

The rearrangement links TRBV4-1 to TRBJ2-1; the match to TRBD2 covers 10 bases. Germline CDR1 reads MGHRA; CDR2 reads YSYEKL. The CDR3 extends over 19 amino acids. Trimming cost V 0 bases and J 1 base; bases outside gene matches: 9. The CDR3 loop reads CASSQDWSGRAGSYNEQFF. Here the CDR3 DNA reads TGCGCCAGCAGCCAAGATTGGAGCGGGAGGGCCGGATCCTACAATGAGCAGTTCTTC.

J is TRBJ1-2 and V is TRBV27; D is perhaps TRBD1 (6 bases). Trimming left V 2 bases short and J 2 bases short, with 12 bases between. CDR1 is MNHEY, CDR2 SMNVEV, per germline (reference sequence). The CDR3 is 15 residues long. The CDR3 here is CASSLIGGANYGYTF. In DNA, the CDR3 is TGTGCCAGCAGTTTAATAGGGGGGGCGAACTATGGCTACACCTTC.

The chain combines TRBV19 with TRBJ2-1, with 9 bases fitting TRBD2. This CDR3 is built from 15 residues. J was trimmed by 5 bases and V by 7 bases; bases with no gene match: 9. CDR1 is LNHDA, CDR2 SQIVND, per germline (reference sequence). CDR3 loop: CASKGGGGFDNEQFF. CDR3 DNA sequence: TGTGCCAGTAAAGGCGGGGGGGGATTCGACAATGAGCAGTTCTTC.

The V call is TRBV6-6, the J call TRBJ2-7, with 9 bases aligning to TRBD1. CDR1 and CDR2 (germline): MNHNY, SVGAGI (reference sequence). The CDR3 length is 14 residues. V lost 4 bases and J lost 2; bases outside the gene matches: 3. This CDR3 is CASSLRTGAYEQYF. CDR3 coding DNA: TGTGCCAGCAGTTTACGGACAGGGGCCTACGAGCAGTACTTC.

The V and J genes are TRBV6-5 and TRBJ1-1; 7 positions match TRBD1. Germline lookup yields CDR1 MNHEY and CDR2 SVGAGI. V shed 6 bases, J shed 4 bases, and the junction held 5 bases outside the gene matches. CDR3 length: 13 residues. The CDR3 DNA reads TGTGCCAGCAGAAGGGGGCTGGTCACTGAAGCTTTCTTT. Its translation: CASRRGLVTEAFF.

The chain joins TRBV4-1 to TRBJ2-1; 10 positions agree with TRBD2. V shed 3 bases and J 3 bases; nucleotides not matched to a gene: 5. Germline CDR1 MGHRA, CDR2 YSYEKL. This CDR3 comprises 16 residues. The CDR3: CASSHIGTSVYNEQFF. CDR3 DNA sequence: TGCGCCAGCAGCCATATCGGGACTAGCGTCTACAATGAGCAGTTCTTC.

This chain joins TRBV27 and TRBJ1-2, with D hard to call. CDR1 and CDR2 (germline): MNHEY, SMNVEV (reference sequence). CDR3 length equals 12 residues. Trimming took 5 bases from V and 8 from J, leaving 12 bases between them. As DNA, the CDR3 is TGTGCCAGCAGTCCGGGGTCCGGAGGCTACACCTTC. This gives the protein CASSPGSGGYTF.

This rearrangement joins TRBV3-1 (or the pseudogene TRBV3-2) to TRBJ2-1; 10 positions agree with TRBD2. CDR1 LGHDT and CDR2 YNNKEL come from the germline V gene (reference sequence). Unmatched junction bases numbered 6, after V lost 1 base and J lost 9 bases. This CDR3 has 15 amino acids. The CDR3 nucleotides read TGTGCCAGCAGCCAAGTAACTAGCGGGGAATCTGAGCAGTTCTTC. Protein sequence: CASSQVTSGESEQFF.

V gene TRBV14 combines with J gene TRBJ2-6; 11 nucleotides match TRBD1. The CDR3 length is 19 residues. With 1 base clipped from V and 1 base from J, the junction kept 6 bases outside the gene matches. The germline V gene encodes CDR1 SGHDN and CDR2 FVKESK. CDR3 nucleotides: TGTGCCAGCAGCCAAGTAGTCGGACAGGGGGCATCTGGGGCCAACGTCCTGACTTTC. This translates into CASSQVVGQGASGANVLTF.

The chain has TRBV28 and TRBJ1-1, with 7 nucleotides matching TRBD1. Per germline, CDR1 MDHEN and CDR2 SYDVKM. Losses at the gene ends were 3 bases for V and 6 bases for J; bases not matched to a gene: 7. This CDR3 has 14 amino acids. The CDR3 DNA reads TGTGCCAGCAGTTTGTATGGGACAGCCGCTGAAGCTTTCTTT. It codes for CASSLYGTAAEAFF.

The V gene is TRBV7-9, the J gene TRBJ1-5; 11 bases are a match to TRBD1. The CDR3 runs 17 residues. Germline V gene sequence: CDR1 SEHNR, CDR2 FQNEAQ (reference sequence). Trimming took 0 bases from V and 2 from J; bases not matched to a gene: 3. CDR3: CASSLAGQGAGNQPQHF. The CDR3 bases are TGTGCCAGCAGCTTAGCCGGACAGGGGGCCGGCAATCAGCCCCAGCATTTT.